These 14 T cell receptor beta chains share one sample of origin, sequenced in a study of cytomegalovirus exposure and HLA in healthy donors. 60 Vbeta and 13 Jbeta primers were used in PCR. Clones were sequenced by immunoSEQ multiplex PCR, and TCRdb holds only the in-frame ones, with some missing. The repertoire includes 130,000 or so clones, around 70% of them detected once, and around 6.6% sits in the top ten. Sequencing was performed on PBMCs. Source of these receptors: a man aged 40-50 years in good health and CMV-seropositive.

A few counts support this clone. The chain recombines TRBV2 with TRBJ2-3; 7 bases agree with TRBD2. Germline CDR1 and CDR2: SNHLY and FYNNEI. CDR3 length: 14 amino acids. J gave up 0 bases and V 7 bases, and 4 bases lay outside the gene matches. CDR3 sequence (DNA): TGTGCCAGCAAACGGGACTATAGCACAGATACGCAGTATTTT. It specifies CASKRDYSTDTQYF. The full variable domain, completed using reference TRBV2 and TRBJ2-3, is EPEVTQTPSHQVTQMGQEVILRCVPISNHLYFYWYRQILGQKVEFLVSFYNNEISEKSEIFDDQFSVERPDGSNFTLKIRSTKLEDSAMYFCASKRDYSTDTQYFGPGTRLTVL.

The gene calls are TRBV4-1 and TRBJ2-7; the match to TRBD1 covers 8 bases. V lost 3 bases, J lost 4 bases, and 8 bases stayed unmatched. The length of the CDR3 is 15 residues. Germline CDR1 MGHRA, CDR2 YSYEKL. CDR3 protein: CASSQNRDRLYEQYF. DNA of the CDR3: TGCGCCAGCAGCCAGAACCGGGACAGGCTTTACGAGCAGTACTTC.

As for this clone: Other DNA sequences in this specimen translate into the identical CDR3. This rearrangement joins TRBV27 to TRBJ2-7, with 8 bases lining up with TRBD1. V trimming: 5 bases; J trimming: 3 bases; junction bases outside the gene matches: 9. The germline CDR1 and CDR2 sequences are MNHEY and SMNVEV (reference sequence). CDR3 length equals 15 residues. Written as DNA, the CDR3 is TGTGCCAGCAGTAGTTTCGGGGACAGGAGCTACGAGCAGTACTTC. Encoded protein: CASSSFGDRSYEQYF.

The CDR3 reads CASSPNGRGSSGANVLTF. The CDR3 bases are TGTGCCAGTAGTCCCAATGGGCGGGGGTCCTCTGGGGCCAACGTCCTGACTTTC. The J gene is TRBJ2-6, the V gene TRBV19; 7 nucleotides line up with TRBD2. Unmatched junction bases numbered 10, after V lost 5 bases and J lost 0 bases. This CDR3 contains 18 residues. Per germline, CDR1 LNHDA and CDR2 SQIVND (reference sequence).

The chain employs TRBV6-1 and TRBJ1-1, with unresolved D. Looked up from germline, CDR1 is MNHNS and CDR2 is SASEGT. This CDR3 comprises 13 residues. V dropped 5 bases and J dropped 6 bases, with 13 bases sitting between them. The CDR3 nucleotides read TGTGCCAGCAGTAGCCTACCGGGGTCTGAAGCTTTCTTT. Its protein is CASSSLPGSEAFF.

V and J are TRBV29-1 and TRBJ1-1, with 7 bases matching TRBD1. The germline V gene encodes CDR1 SQVTM and CDR2 ANQGSEA. CDR3 length: 11 amino acids. V shed 2 bases, J shed 12 bases, and the junction held 6 bases outside the gene matches. Written as DNA, the CDR3 is TGCAGCGTTGAAACCGACAGGGTAACTTTCTTT. Protein sequence: CSVETDRVTFF.

The rearrangement joins TRBV28 to TRBJ1-5; 8 bases are a match to TRBD1. Germline CDR1 and CDR2: MDHEN and SYDVKM. With 10 bases clipped from V and 7 bases from J, the junction kept 12 bases outside the gene matches. The CDR3 loop spans 14 amino acids. The CDR3 reads CATVIGQGWQPQHF. CDR3 sequence (DNA): TGTGCCACCGTCATCGGACAGGGCTGGCAGCCCCAGCATTTT.

This clone came up a few times. V usage is TRBV30 and J usage is TRBJ2-5; 15 bases are shared with TRBD2. Unmatched junction bases numbered 4, after V lost 2 bases and J lost 6 bases. CDR3 size: 15 residues. Germline CDR1 GTSNPN, CDR2 SVGIG (reference sequence). CDR3: CAWSPGLAGGKTQYF. In DNA, the CDR3 is TGTGCCTGGAGTCCGGGACTAGCGGGAGGAAAGACCCAGTACTTC.

In this sample, this clone turned up a few times. The chain joins TRBV19 to TRBJ1-2; TRBD1 is a possible D gene (5 bases). Deletions cut 3 bases from V and 6 bases from J, with 20 bases between. Per germline, CDR1 LNHDA and CDR2 SQIVND (reference sequence). This CDR3 region has 16 residues. CDR3 DNA: TGTGCCAGTAGTATGGGGGTCCGGGAGGGGACTCATGGCTACACCTTC. Protein sequence: CASSMGVREGTHGYTF.

This clone showed up just once. The chain links TRBV9 to TRBJ2-7, with a tentative D call TRBD1 (6 bases). Trimming shortened V by 2 bases and J by 9 bases, and 12 bases separated the two germline ends. Germline V CDR1 and CDR2: SGDLS, YYNGEE. The CDR3 length is 12 residues. DNA of the CDR3: TGTGCCAGCAGCGTGGCCGGGACACCGCAGTACTTC. Protein: CASSVAGTPQYF.

The chain recombines TRBV4-1 with TRBJ1-1; D perhaps matches TRBD1 (5 bases). Per the germline V gene, CDR1 is MGHRA and CDR2 is YSYEKL. The CDR3 covers 15 residues. The V and J ends lost 0 bases and 5 bases respectively, with 13 bases between them. CDR3 sequence (DNA): TGCGCCAGCAGCCAAGATCTCAGGGTAGGAACTGAAGCTTTCTTT. Its translation is CASSQDLRVGTEAFF.

This clone was seen more than once but under ten times. The chain is built from TRBV6-6 and TRBJ2-5; 7 bases fit TRBD2. Losses at the gene ends were 4 bases for V and 6 bases for J; bases not matched to a gene: 11. The CDR3 is made up of 15 amino acids. CDR1 and CDR2 from the germline V gene are MNHNY and SVGAGI (reference sequence). The CDR3 spells CASSWGGRGPQTQYF. CDR3 DNA: TGTGCCAGCAGTTGGGGTGGGAGGGGTCCTCAGACCCAGTACTTC.

V and J are TRBV5-1 and TRBJ2-5; 8 nucleotides match TRBD2. This CDR3 is built from 15 residues. Germline V gives CDR1 SGHRS, CDR2 YFSETQ. V lost 4 bases and J lost 6; bases outside the gene matches: 11. In DNA form, the CDR3 reads TGCGCCAGCAGCGCGGACAAGCGGGAGCCCAAGACCCAGTACTTC. It translates to CASSADKREPKTQYF.

V is TRBV29-1 and J is TRBJ2-1; tentative D call: TRBD1 (6 bases). V lost 2 bases and J lost 4, with 18 bases in between. Germline CDR1 is SQVTM and CDR2 is ANQGSEA. This CDR3 is built from 16 residues. The CDR3: CSVEWAQGGFYNEQFF. CDR3 sequence (DNA): TGCAGCGTTGAATGGGCACAGGGTGGGTTTTACAATGAGCAGTTCTTC.